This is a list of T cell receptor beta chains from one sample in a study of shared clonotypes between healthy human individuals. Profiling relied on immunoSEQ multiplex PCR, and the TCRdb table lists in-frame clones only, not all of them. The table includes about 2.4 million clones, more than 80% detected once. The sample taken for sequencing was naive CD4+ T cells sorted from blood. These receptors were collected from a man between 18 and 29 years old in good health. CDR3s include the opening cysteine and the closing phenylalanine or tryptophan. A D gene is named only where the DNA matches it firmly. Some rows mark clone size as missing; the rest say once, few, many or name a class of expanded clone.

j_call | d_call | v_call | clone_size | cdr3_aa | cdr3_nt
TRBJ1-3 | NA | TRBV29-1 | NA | CSVAGSGNTIYF | TGCAGCGTTGCAGGGTCGGGAAACACCATATATTTT
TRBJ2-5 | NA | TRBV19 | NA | CASRATGRETQYF | TGTGCCAGTAGGGCAACAGGGCGGGAGACCCAGTACTTC
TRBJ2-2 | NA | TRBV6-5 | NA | CASSPTTGELFF | TGTGCCAGCAGTCCTACTACCGGGGAGCTGTTTTTT
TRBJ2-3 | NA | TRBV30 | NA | CACYRGSTDTQYF | TGTGCCTGCTATAGGGGGAGCACAGATACGCAGTATTTT
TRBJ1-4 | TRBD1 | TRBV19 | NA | CASGRTGGNEKLFF | TGTGCCAGTGGACGGACAGGGGGGAATGAAAAACTGTTTTTT
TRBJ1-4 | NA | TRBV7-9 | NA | CASSLQGERNEKLFF | TGTGCCAGCAGCTTACAGGGAGAGAGGAATGAAAAACTGTTTTTT
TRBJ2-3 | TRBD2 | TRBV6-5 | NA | CASSSLAGRDTQYF | TGTGCCAGCAGTTCGCTAGCGGGGCGGGATACGCAGTATTTT
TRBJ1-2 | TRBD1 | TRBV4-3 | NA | CASSQGIGGIGGYTF | TGCGCCAGCAGCCAAGGGATAGGGGGCATAGGTGGCTACACCTTC
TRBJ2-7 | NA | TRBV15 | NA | CATSREGNSYEQYF | TGTGCCACCAGCAGAGAGGGAAACTCCTACGAGCAGTACTTC
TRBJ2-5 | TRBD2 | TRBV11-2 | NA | CASIPYSGAGLETQYF | TGTGCCAGCATCCCTTACAGCGGGGCTGGGTTGGAGACCCAGTACTTC
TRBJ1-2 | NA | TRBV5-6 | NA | CASRLEGGYTF | TGTGCCAGCCGTCTGGAGGGTGGCTACACCTTC
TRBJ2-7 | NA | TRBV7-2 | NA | CASSFVLLSYEQYF | TGTGCCAGCAGCTTCGTTCTACTATCCTACGAGCAGTACTTC
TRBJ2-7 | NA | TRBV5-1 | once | CASSRSGSESYEQYF | TGCGCCAGCAGCCGTAGCGGTAGTGAGTCCTACGAGCAGTACTTC
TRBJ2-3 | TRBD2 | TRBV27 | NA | CASSGGSYRATDTQYF | TGTGCCAGCTCCGGGGGGTCTTACCGGGCAACAGATACGCAGTATTTT
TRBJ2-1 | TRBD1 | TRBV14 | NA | CASSLGTGGIIIEQFF | TGTGCCAGCAGCCTAGGGACAGGGGGCATTATAATTGAGCAGTTCTTC
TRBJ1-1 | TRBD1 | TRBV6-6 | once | CASSRYPQGSNTEAFF | TGTGCCAGCAGTCGCTACCCACAGGGGTCGAACACTGAAGCTTTCTTT
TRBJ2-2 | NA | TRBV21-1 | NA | CASSKVDRRQGSGELFF | TGTGCCAGCAGCAAAGTCGACCGCAGACAGGGAAGCGGGGAGCTGTTTTTT
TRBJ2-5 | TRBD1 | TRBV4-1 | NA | CASSQGPRGQETQYF | TGCGCCAGCAGCCAAGGTCCCAGGGGGCAAGAGACCCAGTACTTC
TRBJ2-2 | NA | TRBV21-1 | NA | CASSKDSRRLEGGELFF | TGTGCCAGCAGCAAAGATTCCCGACGACTAGAAGGTGGGGAGCTGTTTTTT
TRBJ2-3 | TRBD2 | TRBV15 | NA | CATSRLAGPDTQYF | TGTGCCACCAGCAGACTAGCGGGCCCGGATACGCAGTATTTT
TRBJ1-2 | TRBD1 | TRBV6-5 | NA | CASSYRGLQGAGGYTF | TGTGCCAGCAGTTACCGAGGTCTACAGGGGGCAGGTGGCTACACCTTC
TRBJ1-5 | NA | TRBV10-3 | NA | CAISDIWTGSNQPQHF | TGTGCCATCAGTGACATCTGGACGGGGAGCAATCAGCCCCAGCATTTT
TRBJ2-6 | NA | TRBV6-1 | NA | CASSDWGSGANVLTF | TGTGCCAGCAGTGACTGGGGCTCCGGGGCCAACGTCCTGACTTTC
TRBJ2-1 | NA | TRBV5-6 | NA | CASSLGGDEQFF | TGTGCCAGCAGCTTAGGGGGGGATGAGCAGTTCTTC
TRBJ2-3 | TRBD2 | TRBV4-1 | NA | CASSQERSGGGTDTQYF | TGCGCCAGCAGCCAAGAACGTAGCGGGGGGGGCACAGATACGCAGTATTTT
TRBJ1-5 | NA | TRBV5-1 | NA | CASSLDGDSNQPQHF | TGCGCCAGCAGCTTGGACGGTGATAGCAATCAGCCCCAGCATTTT
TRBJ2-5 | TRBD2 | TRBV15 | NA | CATSRDVWEGETQYF | TGTGCCACCAGCAGAGACGTATGGGAGGGAGAGACCCAGTACTTC
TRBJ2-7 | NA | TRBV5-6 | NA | CASSGGTPHQYF | TGTGCCAGCAGCGGAGGGACCCCCCATCAGTACTTC
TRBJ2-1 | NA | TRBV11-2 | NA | CASSLGGPAYNEQFF | TGTGCCAGCAGCTTAGGAGGGCCAGCCTACAATGAGCAGTTCTTC
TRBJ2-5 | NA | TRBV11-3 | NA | CASSPGGQQETQYF | TGTGCCAGCAGCCCCGGGGGACAACAAGAGACCCAGTACTTC
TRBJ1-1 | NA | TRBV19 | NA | CASLFLQGRTEAFF | TGTGCCAGTCTCTTTCTCCAGGGACGGACTGAAGCTTTCTTT
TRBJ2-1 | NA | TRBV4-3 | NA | CASSHVGGRAEYNEQFF | TGCGCCAGCAGCCACGTTGGGGGCAGGGCGGAGTACAATGAGCAGTTCTTC
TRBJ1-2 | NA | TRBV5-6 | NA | CASSLSYLGYTF | TGTGCCAGCAGCTTGTCCTACCTCGGCTACACCTTC
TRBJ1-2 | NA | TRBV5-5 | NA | CASSPTVTANYGYTF | TGTGCCAGCAGCCCAACAGTGACAGCTAACTATGGCTACACCTTC
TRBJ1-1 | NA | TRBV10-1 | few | CASSESPEGGTEAFF | TGCGCCAGCAGTGAGTCCCCCGAAGGGGGCACTGAAGCTTTCTTT
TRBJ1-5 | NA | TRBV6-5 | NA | CASSYSRAIQPQHF | TGTGCCAGCAGTTACTCTCGGGCCATTCAGCCCCAGCATTTT
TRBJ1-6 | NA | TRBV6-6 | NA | CASRAYRVAYNSPLHF | TGTGCCAGCAGAGCCTACAGGGTCGCCTATAATTCACCCCTCCACTTT
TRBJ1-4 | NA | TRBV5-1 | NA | CASSRDPTNEKLFF | TGCGCCAGCAGCCGGGACCCAACTAATGAAAAACTGTTTTTT
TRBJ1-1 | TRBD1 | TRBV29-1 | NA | CSVVMTGGVTEAFF | TGCAGCGTTGTAATGACAGGGGGAGTGACTGAAGCTTTCTTT
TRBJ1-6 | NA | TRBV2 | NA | CASSEAGSGGSNSPLHF | TGTGCCAGCAGTGAAGCCGGAAGTGGTGGTTCGAATTCACCCCTCCACTTT
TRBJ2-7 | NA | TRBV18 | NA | CASSPTMYEQYF | TGTGCCAGCTCACCAACAATGTACGAGCAGTACTTC